Listed below are T cell receptor beta chains from one sample, sequenced in a study of healthy donors' naive CD4 and CD8 T cells. TCRdb re-called the reads with MiXCR, one entry per CDR3 protein. The sample lists 150,000 to 200,000 distinct CDR3 sequences; 65% to 80% were seen once. Sequencing used naive CD4+ and CD8+ T cells sorted from blood, pooled from several donors. These receptors originate from a pool of human donors in good health; the sample pools cells from several healthy donors. Each CDR3 is given with its conserved first and last residue. Fields, in order: D gene, V gene, clone size, J gene, CDR3 protein, CDR3 DNA. A D gene is named only where the DNA matches it firmly. Some rows have no size entry. The others give once, few or many, or a class for an expanded clone.

D gene: NA; V gene: TRBV6-5; clone size: few; J gene: TRBJ2-7; CDR3 protein: CASSTMYEQYF; CDR3 DNA: TGTGCCAGCAGTACTATGTACGAGCAGTACTTC
D gene: NA; V gene: TRBV29-1; clone size: NA; J gene: TRBJ2-1; CDR3 protein: CSVEKTRSYNEQFF; CDR3 DNA: TGCAGCGTTGAAAAGACTCGCTCCTACAATGAGCAGTTCTTC
D gene: TRBD2; V gene: TRBV19; clone size: NA; J gene: TRBJ2-1; CDR3 protein: CASSIWGTSAHNEQFF; CDR3 DNA: TGTGCCAGTAGTATTTGGGGGACTAGCGCCCACAATGAGCAGTTCTTC
D gene: TRBD1; V gene: TRBV10-3; clone size: once; J gene: TRBJ1-6; CDR3 protein: CAASTGTSPLHF; CDR3 DNA: TGTGCCGCCTCGACAGGGACCTCACCCCTCCACTTT
D gene: TRBD2; V gene: TRBV29-1; clone size: few; J gene: TRBJ2-1; CDR3 protein: CSVEDFRDGRASGRGNEQFF; CDR3 DNA: TGCAGCGTTGAAGACTTCCGGGATGGACGGGCTAGCGGGAGGGGGAATGAGCAGTTCTTC
D gene: TRBD2; V gene: TRBV6-1; clone size: once; J gene: TRBJ2-1; CDR3 protein: CASSDPAGGLYNEQFF; CDR3 DNA: TGTGCCAGCAGTGATCCAGCGGGGGGGCTCTACAATGAGCAGTTCTTC
D gene: TRBD1; V gene: TRBV29-1; clone size: NA; J gene: TRBJ2-1; CDR3 protein: CSSLRDSYNEQFF; CDR3 DNA: TGCAGCTCTCTCCGGGACAGTTACAATGAGCAGTTCTTC
D gene: NA; V gene: TRBV19; clone size: NA; J gene: TRBJ2-7; CDR3 protein: CASSIDRRGFYEQYF; CDR3 DNA: TGTGCCAGTAGTATAGATCGGAGAGGGTTCTACGAGCAGTACTTC
D gene: NA; V gene: TRBV6-6; clone size: few; J gene: TRBJ1-1; CDR3 protein: CASSSPEGNAEAFF; CDR3 DNA: TGTGCCAGCAGTTCCCCGGAGGGAAACGCTGAAGCTTTCTTT
D gene: NA; V gene: TRBV6-5; clone size: NA; J gene: TRBJ2-2; CDR3 protein: CASSYRSHGTGELFF; CDR3 DNA: TGTGCCAGCAGCTACAGGTCCCATGGCACCGGGGAGCTGTTTTTT
D gene: NA; V gene: TRBV6-5; clone size: NA; J gene: TRBJ1-6; CDR3 protein: CASRRLIGSPLHF; CDR3 DNA: TGTGCCAGCCGCAGACTCATAGGTTCACCCCTCCACTTT
D gene: TRBD2; V gene: TRBV7-8; clone size: NA; J gene: TRBJ2-3; CDR3 protein: CASSRIRGGSLDTQYF; CDR3 DNA: TGTGCCAGCAGCCGCATTAGGGGCGGGAGCCTAGATACGCAGTATTTT
D gene: TRBD2; V gene: TRBV6-2/TRBV6-3; clone size: NA; J gene: TRBJ2-7; CDR3 protein: CASSYPGLAGHYEQYF; CDR3 DNA: TGTGCCAGCAGTTACCCGGGACTAGCGGGCCACTACGAGCAGTACTTC
D gene: NA; V gene: TRBV5-6; clone size: NA; J gene: TRBJ2-4; CDR3 protein: CASSLVNREYNIQYF; CDR3 DNA: TGTGCCAGCAGCTTAGTGAACAGGGAATACAACATTCAGTACTTC
D gene: NA; V gene: TRBV6-2/TRBV6-3; clone size: NA; J gene: TRBJ2-5; CDR3 protein: CASSPLGDLQETQYF; CDR3 DNA: TGTGCCAGCAGTCCCCTGGGAGACCTCCAAGAGACCCAGTACTTC
D gene: TRBD2; V gene: TRBV19; clone size: medium-sized; J gene: TRBJ2-3; CDR3 protein: CASSRGLAGVDTQYF; CDR3 DNA: TGTGCCAGTAGTAGGGGGCTAGCGGGAGTGGATACGCAGTATTTT
D gene: TRBD2; V gene: TRBV6-2/TRBV6-3; clone size: NA; J gene: TRBJ2-1; CDR3 protein: CASSQRGWDNEQFF; CDR3 DNA: TGTGCCAGCAGCCAGCGGGGCTGGGACAATGAGCAGTTCTTC
D gene: TRBD1; V gene: TRBV24-1; clone size: once; J gene: TRBJ2-5; CDR3 protein: CATRERDRGQETQYF; CDR3 DNA: TGTGCCACCAGAGAAAGGGACAGGGGCCAAGAGACCCAGTACTTC
D gene: NA; V gene: TRBV6-5; clone size: NA; J gene: TRBJ2-7; CDR3 protein: CASSYLAGDNSYEQYF; CDR3 DNA: TGTGCCAGCAGTTACTTGGCAGGGGATAATTCCTACGAGCAGTACTTC
D gene: NA; V gene: TRBV29-1; clone size: few; J gene: TRBJ2-1; CDR3 protein: CSVEGWAHPGSYNEQFF; CDR3 DNA: TGCAGCGTTGAAGGGTGGGCTCACCCTGGGTCCTACAATGAGCAGTTCTTC
D gene: TRBD1; V gene: TRBV6-5; clone size: NA; J gene: TRBJ1-5; CDR3 protein: CASSYRQGSNQPQHF; CDR3 DNA: TGTGCCAGCAGTTACAGACAGGGAAGCAATCAGCCCCAGCATTTT
D gene: NA; V gene: TRBV29-1; clone size: NA; J gene: TRBJ2-7; CDR3 protein: CSVEMASSYEQYF; CDR3 DNA: TGCAGCGTTGAAATGGCAAGCTCCTACGAGCAGTACTTC
D gene: TRBD2; V gene: TRBV4-1; clone size: few; J gene: TRBJ2-7; CDR3 protein: CASSQEPAGGPKQYF; CDR3 DNA: TGCGCCAGCAGCCAAGAGCCAGCGGGAGGGCCCAAGCAGTACTTC
D gene: TRBD1; V gene: TRBV5-4; clone size: NA; J gene: TRBJ2-3; CDR3 protein: CASTPARDRGLNTQYF; CDR3 DNA: TGTGCCAGCACCCCAGCCCGGGACAGGGGGTTGAATACGCAGTATTTT
D gene: NA; V gene: TRBV29-1; clone size: NA; J gene: TRBJ1-1; CDR3 protein: CSSMTGPEAFF; CDR3 DNA: TGCAGCTCGATGACAGGTCCTGAAGCTTTCTTT
D gene: NA; V gene: TRBV21-1; clone size: NA; J gene: TRBJ1-1; CDR3 protein: CASPKQGSTEAFF; CDR3 DNA: TGTGCCAGCCCCAAGCAGGGATCCACTGAAGCTTTCTTT
D gene: TRBD1; V gene: TRBV29-1; clone size: NA; J gene: TRBJ1-6; CDR3 protein: CSVRQGRFSPLHF; CDR3 DNA: TGCAGCGTCCGACAGGGTCGGTTTTCACCCCTCCACTTT
D gene: TRBD1; V gene: TRBV29-1; clone size: NA; J gene: TRBJ1-1; CDR3 protein: CSGDRSMNTEAFF; CDR3 DNA: TGCAGCGGGGACAGGTCAATGAACACTGAAGCTTTCTTT
D gene: NA; V gene: TRBV6-5; clone size: NA; J gene: TRBJ2-1; CDR3 protein: CASRPGSTYNEQFF; CDR3 DNA: TGTGCCAGCAGGCCCGGCTCGACCTACAATGAGCAGTTCTTC
D gene: NA; V gene: TRBV29-1; clone size: NA; J gene: TRBJ2-1; CDR3 protein: CSVEYREQFF; CDR3 DNA: TGCAGCGTTGAATACCGGGAGCAGTTCTTC
D gene: NA; V gene: TRBV6-1; clone size: NA; J gene: TRBJ2-2; CDR3 protein: CASSEALWRGQVTGPGELFF; CDR3 DNA: TGTGCCAGCAGTGAAGCTCTTTGGAGGGGGCAAGTGACGGGCCCCGGTGAGCTGTTTTTT
D gene: NA; V gene: TRBV27; clone size: NA; J gene: TRBJ2-1; CDR3 protein: CASSLSQVNNEQFF; CDR3 DNA: TGTGCCAGCAGTTTATCGCAGGTAAACAATGAGCAGTTCTTC
D gene: NA; V gene: TRBV6-5; clone size: few; J gene: TRBJ2-7; CDR3 protein: CASSFDSYEQYF; CDR3 DNA: TGTGCCAGCAGTTTCGACAGCTACGAGCAGTACTTC
D gene: TRBD2; V gene: TRBV29-1; clone size: few; J gene: TRBJ2-3; CDR3 protein: CSVGLAGDGTQYF; CDR3 DNA: TGCAGCGTTGGGCTAGCGGGGGACGGTACGCAGTATTTT
D gene: TRBD2; V gene: TRBV6-5; clone size: NA; J gene: TRBJ2-1; CDR3 protein: CASSSGLAGSYNEQFF; CDR3 DNA: TGTGCCAGCAGTTCGGGACTAGCGGGATCCTACAATGAGCAGTTCTTC
D gene: TRBD1; V gene: TRBV29-1; clone size: NA; J gene: TRBJ1-2; CDR3 protein: CSVPGQGRGYGYTF; CDR3 DNA: TGCAGCGTCCCGGGACAGGGAAGAGGCTATGGCTACACCTTC
D gene: NA; V gene: TRBV27; clone size: once; J gene: TRBJ1-6; CDR3 protein: CASSVSQGANSPLHF; CDR3 DNA: TGTGCCAGCAGTGTGTCGCAGGGTGCTAATTCACCCCTCCACTTT
D gene: TRBD2; V gene: TRBV6-5; clone size: once; J gene: TRBJ2-1; CDR3 protein: CASSYSMSLAGVWHEQFF; CDR3 DNA: TGTGCCAGCAGTTACTCGATGTCGCTAGCGGGAGTTTGGCATGAGCAGTTCTTC
D gene: NA; V gene: TRBV29-1; clone size: once; J gene: TRBJ2-7; CDR3 protein: CSVFGGRTYEQYF; CDR3 DNA: TGCAGCGTTTTCGGCGGTCGGACCTACGAGCAGTACTTC
D gene: TRBD1; V gene: TRBV20-1; clone size: NA; J gene: TRBJ1-5; CDR3 protein: CSAPDRGDQPQHF; CDR3 DNA: TGCAGTGCTCCCGACAGGGGTGATCAGCCCCAGCATTTT
D gene: NA; V gene: TRBV29-1; clone size: NA; J gene: TRBJ2-5; CDR3 protein: CSVAKGDPGETQYF; CDR3 DNA: TGCAGCGTCGCAAAGGGGGACCCTGGGGAGACCCAGTACTTC
D gene: TRBD1; V gene: TRBV19; clone size: NA; J gene: TRBJ2-4; CDR3 protein: CASSITGGASNIQYF; CDR3 DNA: TGTGCCAGTAGTATCACAGGGGGCGCGTCGAACATTCAGTACTTC
D gene: TRBD2; V gene: TRBV6-5; clone size: NA; J gene: TRBJ2-7; CDR3 protein: CASSNLAGGSYEQYF; CDR3 DNA: TGTGCCAGCAGCAACCTAGCGGGAGGTTCCTACGAGCAGTACTTC
D gene: NA; V gene: TRBV7-2; clone size: NA; J gene: TRBJ2-3; CDR3 protein: CASSDELKRTDTQYF; CDR3 DNA: TGTGCCAGCAGCGACGAACTTAAGCGCACAGATACGCAGTATTTT
D gene: NA; V gene: TRBV27; clone size: NA; J gene: TRBJ2-1; CDR3 protein: CASSLYGNEQFF; CDR3 DNA: TGTGCCAGCAGTTTATACGGGAATGAGCAGTTCTTC
D gene: NA; V gene: TRBV6-5; clone size: NA; J gene: TRBJ2-1; CDR3 protein: CASSYSRGASYNEQFF; CDR3 DNA: TGTGCCAGCAGTTACTCACGGGGGGCTTCCTACAATGAGCAGTTCTTC
D gene: NA; V gene: TRBV27; clone size: NA; J gene: TRBJ2-1; CDR3 protein: CASSSTDSSYNEQFF; CDR3 DNA: TGTGCCAGCAGTTCTACAGATAGCTCCTACAATGAGCAGTTCTTC
D gene: NA; V gene: TRBV29-1; clone size: few; J gene: TRBJ2-1; CDR3 protein: CSVGTYSDNEQFF; CDR3 DNA: TGCAGCGTTGGAACCTATAGCGATAATGAGCAGTTCTTC
D gene: TRBD1; V gene: TRBV19; clone size: few; J gene: TRBJ1-5; CDR3 protein: CASSKTGGVHQPQHF; CDR3 DNA: TGTGCCAGTAGTAAGACAGGGGGCGTTCATCAGCCCCAGCATTTT
D gene: NA; V gene: TRBV7-9; clone size: NA; J gene: TRBJ2-2; CDR3 protein: CASSLRPGITGELFF; CDR3 DNA: TGTGCCAGCAGCTTACGACCGGGGATCACCGGGGAGCTGTTTTTT
D gene: TRBD1; V gene: TRBV29-1; clone size: NA; J gene: TRBJ1-1; CDR3 protein: CSVDRVSAEAFF; CDR3 DNA: TGCAGCGTCGACAGGGTCTCAGCTGAAGCTTTCTTT
D gene: NA; V gene: TRBV19; clone size: few; J gene: TRBJ1-1; CDR3 protein: CASSRGGAENTEAFF; CDR3 DNA: TGTGCCAGTAGTAGAGGAGGGGCGGAGAACACTGAAGCTTTCTTT
D gene: NA; V gene: TRBV29-1; clone size: NA; J gene: TRBJ1-5; CDR3 protein: CSLWRGTPYSNQPQHF; CDR3 DNA: TGCAGCCTCTGGAGGGGTACTCCATATAGCAATCAGCCCCAGCATTTT